This T cell receptor beta chain comes out of a study of cytomegalovirus exposure and HLA in healthy donors. Study-level points and caveats: When analyzed later, a missense DCLRE1C variant was found to be linked to TCR beta V- and J-gene trimming.

Vbeta (60) and Jbeta (13) primers were used in the PCR. Clones were read by immunoSEQ multiplex PCR, and TCRdb kept only the in-frame ones, dropping some. Among 200,000 to 300,000 clones listed, 82% were seen once. V was cut by 7 bases and J by 3 bases, with 10 bases left in between. CDR1 MDHEN and CDR2 SYDVKM come from the germline V gene. The CDR3 length is 12 residues. As to this clone: Its target is unknown.

Sequenced input: PBMCs. The receptor was isolated from a woman in her thirties or forties in good health and CMV-seropositive. The chain carries TRBV28 and TRBJ2-7; D gene unclear. CDR3 in amino acids: CASNSLYYEQYF. For the CDR3, the DNA is TGTGCCAGCAACAGCCTATACTACGAGCAGTACTTC.